One sample yielded the 22 T cell receptor beta chains listed below, sequenced in a study of OX40 agonist ivuxolimab in advanced cancers. Some clones are missing from TCRdb's copy, which holds only in-frame ones; the method was immunoSEQ multiplex PCR. Here the sample spans about 73,000 clones, around 83% being singletons. This material consisted of CD4+ or CD8+ T cells sorted from blood, taken in a trial of the OX40 agonist ivuxolimab. These receptor sequences come from an adult with an advanced solid tumor such as melanoma, head and neck, liver or kidney cancer.

This clone was counted between two and nine times. V usage is TRBV7-6 and J usage is TRBJ2-7; TRBD1 aligns across 10 bases. This CDR3 is built from 15 residues. Trimming at V came to 1 base and at J to 7 bases, leaving 7 bases not matched to a gene. Germline-derived CDR1 and CDR2 are SGHVS and FNYEAQ. CDR3 residues: CASSLEGTGDDEQYF. Here the CDR3 DNA reads TGTGCCAGCAGCTTAGAAGGGACAGGGGATGATGAGCAGTACTTC.

The chain employs TRBV7-6 and TRBJ2-2; D remains ambiguous. This CDR3 comprises 16 residues. V lost 2 bases, J lost 5 bases, and 15 bases lay in between. Germline lookup yields CDR1 SGHVS and CDR2 FNYEAQ. Here the CDR3 reads CASSLFAERETGELFF. Written as DNA, the CDR3 is TGTGCCAGCAGCTTATTCGCGGAGAGAGAGACCGGGGAGCTGTTTTTT.

V usage is TRBV2 and J usage is TRBJ2-7; TRBD1 agrees at 11 bases. CDR3 length equals 16 residues. Germline-derived CDR1 and CDR2 are SNHLY and FYNNEI. Trimming removed 5 bases from V and 4 bases from J; junction bases left unmatched: 10. CDR3 residues: CASSKGQGAIVYEQYF. For the CDR3, the DNA is TGTGCCAGCAGTAAAGGACAGGGGGCGATCGTGTACGAGCAGTACTTC.

V gene TRBV6-5 combines with J gene TRBJ2-5; D unclear. The length of the CDR3 is 15 residues. Germline lookup yields CDR1 MNHEY and CDR2 SVGAGI. Trimming removed 0 bases from V and 2 bases from J, with 10 bases in between. The CDR3 spells CASSYSAAEQETQYF. The CDR3 bases are TGTGCCAGCAGTTACTCCGCAGCCGAGCAAGAGACCCAGTACTTC.

This clone has more than one count but fewer than ten. The CDR3, as DNA: TGTGCCAGCTCGGACATTGGGGGGACCGAGCAGTACTTC. This codes for CASSDIGGTEQYF. The gene calls are TRBV18 and TRBJ2-7; possible D gene TRBD2, 6 bases. V was trimmed by 6 bases and J by 6 bases, leaving 15 bases between them. CDR1 and CDR2 (germline): KGHSH, LQKENI. The CDR3 sequence is 13 residues long. Using reference TRBV18 and TRBJ2-7 for the parts outside the CDR3, the full variable domain is NAGVMQNPRHLVRRRGQEARLRCSPMKGHSHVYWYRQLPEEGLKFMVYLQKENIIDESGMPKERFSAEFPKEGPSILRIQQVVRGDSAAYFCASSDIGGTEQYFGPGTRLTVT.

This clone was seen a few times. The chain couples TRBV9 to TRBJ2-1; D possibly corresponds to TRBD1 (6 bases). The CDR3 sequence is 16 residues long. Trimming removed 1 base from V and 0 bases from J, with 11 bases in between. CDR1 and CDR2 from the germline V gene are SGDLS and YYNGEE. CDR3 nucleotide sequence: TGTGCCAGCAGCGTACAGGGGATGAGCTCCTACAATGAGCAGTTCTTC. Translating it yields CASSVQGMSSYNEQFF.

The chain joins TRBV18 to TRBJ2-7; D is perhaps TRBD2 (5 bases). CDR1 and CDR2 from the germline V gene are KGHSH and LQKENI. The CDR3 length is 14 residues. The V gene lost 3 bases and the J gene lost 3 bases, with 12 bases spanning the gap. The CDR3 nucleotides read TGTGCCAGCTCACCGGACCTACGGGGCTACGAGCAGTACTTC. It is translated as CASSPDLRGYEQYF.

The V and J genes are TRBV19 and TRBJ2-2; 7 nucleotides align to TRBD1. CDR3 length: 15 amino acids. Germline V gene sequence: CDR1 LNHDA, CDR2 SQIVND (reference sequence). Trimming took 6 bases from V and 1 from J; bases not matched to a gene: 5. The CDR3 DNA reads as TGTGCCAGTAGGCCGGGACAGCTGAACACCGGGGAGCTGTTTTTT. Translated, it gives CASRPGQLNTGELFF. Complete variable domain (other parts from reference TRBV19 and TRBJ2-2): DGGITQSPKYLFRKEGQNVTLSCEQNLNHDAMYWYRQDPGQGLRLIYYSQIVNDFQKGDIAEGYSVSREKKESFPLTVTSAQKNPTAFYLCASRPGQLNTGELFFGEGSRLTVL.

This clone was observed a single time. The rearrangement uses TRBV18 and TRBJ2-4; D is ambiguous. The CDR3 contains 13 residues. Between the trimmed V and J ends, which lost 3 bases and 3 bases, there was a span of 6 bases. CDR1 KGHSH and CDR2 LQKENI come from the germline V gene. In DNA, the CDR3 is TGTGCCAGCTCACCGGCTCTCAAAAACATTCAGTACTTC. Translated: CASSPALKNIQYF.

The chain joins TRBV30 to TRBJ1-2; the match to TRBD1 covers 7 bases. V lost 2 bases to trimming and J lost 8 bases; unmatched junction nucleotides: 5. Per the germline V gene, CDR1 is GTSNPN and CDR2 is SVGIG (reference sequence). This CDR3 comprises 12 residues. CDR3 in DNA: TGTGCCTGGAGTCAGGGGGGACCCGGCTACACCTTC. It encodes CAWSQGGPGYTF.

The rearrangement links TRBV4-3 to TRBJ1-2, with no clear D. Looked up from germline, CDR1 is LGHNA and CDR2 is YSLEER. V lost 0 bases, J lost 8 bases, and 19 bases lay in between. This CDR3 has 16 amino acids. The CDR3 spells CASSQDQRPGEGGYTF. The CDR3 DNA follows: TGCGCCAGCAGCCAAGACCAGCGCCCCGGGGAGGGCGGCTACACCTTC.

This rearrangement joins TRBV6-1 to TRBJ2-1; D could derive from TRBD1 or TRBD2 (6 bases each). V lost 6 bases and J lost 5, with 17 bases in between. There are 15 residues in the CDR3. The germline gives CDR1 MNHNS, CDR2 SASEGT. The DNA for the CDR3 is TGTGCCAGCAGAAAAGGGGGGCTAGCGAACAATGAGCAGTTCTTC. Translation: CASRKGGLANNEQFF.

This clone was detected a few times. V and J are TRBV5-6 and TRBJ2-7, with TRBD1 as a possible D gene (7 bases). The CDR3 has 15 residues. Per the germline V gene, CDR1 is SGHDT and CDR2 is YYEEEE. V was shortened by 0 bases and J by 6 bases, with 16 bases between the two germline ends. The CDR3 nucleotides read TGTGCCAGCAGCTTGGGAGGGGCAGGGGGGCGCGAGCAGTACTTC. This encodes CASSLGGAGGREQYF.

The rearrangement links TRBV5-4 to TRBJ1-2, with a weak D call TRBD1 (6 bases). With 3 bases removed from V and 1 base from J, the gap between germline ends came to 13 bases. The V gene's germline CDR1 is SGHNT and CDR2 YYREEE (reference sequence). The CDR3 extends over 15 amino acids. CDR3 residues: CASSSGHFVNYGYTF. CDR3 bases: TGTGCCAGCAGCTCGGGACACTTCGTTAACTATGGCTACACCTTC.

The chain is built from TRBV28 and TRBJ2-2; perhaps D is TRBD1 or TRBD2 (5 bases each). CDR1 and CDR2 from the germline V gene are MDHEN and SYDVKM. The CDR3 is 15 amino acids. V lost 0 bases and J lost 0, with 5 bases in between. The CDR3 DNA reads TGTGCCAGCAGTTTATGGGGACCGAACACCGGGGAGCTGTTTTTT. Its translation is CASSLWGPNTGELFF.

This chain connects TRBV6-6 to TRBJ2-7, with 8 bases matching TRBD1. J was trimmed by 5 bases and V by 2 bases; bases with no gene match: 8. This CDR3 has 15 amino acids. CDR1 and CDR2 from the germline V gene are MNHNY and SVGAGI (reference sequence). In DNA, the CDR3 is TGTGCCAGCAGTTACCTCGGGACAGGTAGCCACGAGCAGTACTTC. Its protein product is CASSYLGTGSHEQYF.

The chain recombines TRBV21-1 with TRBJ1-2. TRBV21-1 is given as a pseudogene. The CDR3 covers 14 residues. The CDR3 loop reads CASTSTGTDGSYTF. The DNA of the CDR3 is TGTGCCAGCACCAGTACTGGGACGGATGGGAGCTACACCTTC.

V is TRBV21-1 and J is TRBJ2-4; TRBD2, the D gene given by the table, was not confirmed from the DNA. TRBV21-1 is tagged as a pseudogene. The length of the CDR3 is 15 residues. CDR3 sequence (DNA): TGTGCCAGCAGCTTCTATAGAATAGCCAAAAACATTCAGTACTTC. This encodes CASSFYRIAKNIQYF.

The V and J genes are TRBV30 and TRBJ2-1; 10 bases agree with TRBD2. Germline values: CDR1 GTSNPN, CDR2 SVGIG (reference sequence). The CDR3 is made up of 15 amino acids. Trimming at V came to 3 bases and at J to 4 bases, leaving 6 bases not matched to a gene. The CDR3 region is CAWSLLAGPYNEQFF. In DNA, the CDR3 is TGTGCCTGGAGCCTACTAGCGGGACCTTACAATGAGCAGTTCTTC.

The V and J genes are TRBV5-1 and TRBJ1-3; D is unresolved. Germline V lookup: CDR1 SGHRS, CDR2 YFSETQ. The CDR3 has 14 amino acids. V was clipped by 2 bases and J by 0 bases, with 6 bases between them. CDR3 residues: CASSFRSSGNTIYF. DNA of the CDR3: TGCGCCAGCAGCTTCAGGAGCTCTGGAAACACCATATATTTT.

The V gene is TRBV6-1, the J gene TRBJ1-3; 8 bases align to TRBD1. V was clipped by 6 bases and J by 3 bases; unmatched bases: 7. Looked up from germline, CDR1 is MNHNS and CDR2 is SASEGT. This CDR3 comprises 15 residues. The CDR3 DNA follows: TGTGCCAGCAGCTCAGGGGGCGCGGGTGGAAACACCATATATTTT. Translating it yields CASSSGGAGGNTIYF.

This chain joins TRBV15 and TRBJ2-2; 14 bases match TRBD2. V shed 5 bases, J shed 6 bases, and the junction held 5 bases outside the gene matches. The CDR3 runs to 16 residues. Per germline, CDR1 LNHNV and CDR2 YYDKDF (reference sequence). CDR3 in amino acids: CATSARLAGGSGELFF. DNA of the CDR3: TGTGCCACCAGCGCTCGACTAGCGGGAGGGTCCGGGGAGCTGTTTTTT. Using reference TRBV15 and TRBJ2-2 for the parts outside the CDR3, the full variable domain is DAMVIQNPRYQVTQFGKPVTLSCSQTLNHNVMYWYQQKSSQAPKLLFHYYDKDFNNEADTPDNFQSRRPNTSFCFLDIRSPGLGDTAMYLCATSARLAGGSGELFFGEGSRLTVL.